Listed below are T cell receptor beta chains from one sample, sequenced in a study of cytomegalovirus exposure and HLA in healthy donors. Produced via immunoSEQ multiplex PCR; TCRdb's table is partial and in-frame only. The repertoire holds about 170,000 clones, with 65% to 85% as singletons. The sample was PBMCs. All receptors derive from a boy aged 2 to 9 in good health and CMV-seronegative. CDR3s leave out the opening cysteine and the closing phenylalanine or tryptophan.

CDR3aa: ATSAGPLNTIY; v_gene: TRBV15; j_gene: TRBJ1-3
CDR3aa: AISESIAGGNNEQF; v_gene: TRBV10-3; j_gene: TRBJ2-1
CDR3aa: ASSPRQGRYEQY; v_gene: TRBV5-5; j_gene: TRBJ2-7
CDR3aa: ASRRVTGGNTEAF; v_gene: TRBV12-2; j_gene: TRBJ1-1
CDR3aa: ASSLVAGNGANVLT; v_gene: TRBV7-9; j_gene: TRBJ2-6
CDR3aa: ASTRTVSTDTQY; v_gene: TRBV2; j_gene: TRBJ2-3
CDR3aa: ASSVAGASTDTQY; v_gene: TRBV9; j_gene: TRBJ2-3
CDR3aa: ASSRGQENTEAF; v_gene: TRBV4-1; j_gene: TRBJ1-1
CDR3aa: ASSLEDRFYEQY; v_gene: TRBV7-6; j_gene: TRBJ2-7
CDR3aa: ASSLLNEQF; v_gene: TRBV5-1; j_gene: TRBJ2-1
CDR3aa: ASSLAVVGGTGELF; v_gene: TRBV6-6; j_gene: TRBJ2-2
CDR3aa: ASRVGGYNEQF; v_gene: TRBV11-2; j_gene: TRBJ2-1
CDR3aa: ASTRFRDGSNEKLF; v_gene: TRBV5-5; j_gene: TRBJ1-4
CDR3aa: ASSPWDRVNTEAF; v_gene: TRBV7-6; j_gene: TRBJ1-1
CDR3aa: ASSMGTSSYNEQF; v_gene: TRBV19; j_gene: TRBJ2-1
CDR3aa: ASSSSGSYSNQPQH; v_gene: TRBV5-5; j_gene: TRBJ1-5
CDR3aa: ASEFRGGMNTEAF; v_gene: TRBV6-5; j_gene: TRBJ1-1
CDR3aa: ASSEREYNEQF; v_gene: TRBV5-1; j_gene: TRBJ2-1
CDR3aa: ASSQDGRRELF; v_gene: TRBV14; j_gene: TRBJ2-2
CDR3aa: AWSRGTLETQY; v_gene: TRBV30; j_gene: TRBJ2-5
CDR3aa: ASSNSGSYNEQF; v_gene: TRBV6-5; j_gene: TRBJ2-1
CDR3aa: ASGWGLAGGWDTQY; v_gene: TRBV12-5; j_gene: TRBJ2-3
CDR3aa: ASSQPGQGNNEQF; v_gene: TRBV14; j_gene: TRBJ2-1
CDR3aa: AWRRAETQY; v_gene: TRBV30; j_gene: TRBJ2-5
CDR3aa: ASSLAALGRVRDEQF; v_gene: TRBV7-9; j_gene: TRBJ2-1
CDR3aa: ASSETVLAGYDTDTQY; v_gene: TRBV9; j_gene: TRBJ2-3
CDR3aa: AWSVRAGGEYNEQF; v_gene: TRBV30; j_gene: TRBJ2-1
CDR3aa: ASSPFRGGRTEQF; v_gene: TRBV5-6; j_gene: TRBJ2-1
CDR3aa: ASKRTGDRDEKLF; v_gene: TRBV2; j_gene: TRBJ1-4
CDR3aa: ASSTYNEQF; v_gene: TRBV19; j_gene: TRBJ2-1
CDR3aa: ASSVLEGDTQY; v_gene: TRBV2; j_gene: TRBJ2-3
CDR3aa: ASSPQGAQLNTEAF; v_gene: TRBV7-9; j_gene: TRBJ1-1
CDR3aa: AWSRPRLAGEYEQY; v_gene: TRBV30; j_gene: TRBJ2-7
CDR3aa: ASSPGTQLNNEQF; v_gene: TRBV9; j_gene: TRBJ2-1
CDR3aa: ASTLRETQY; v_gene: TRBV2; j_gene: TRBJ2-5
CDR3aa: ASSQAGRGESYNEQF; v_gene: TRBV4-1; j_gene: TRBJ2-1
CDR3aa: ASTKIKAGTEAF; v_gene: TRBV19; j_gene: TRBJ1-1
CDR3aa: ASSQMTGPA; v_gene: TRBV18; j_gene: TRBJ1-2
CDR3aa: ASNRQGREKLF; v_gene: TRBV7-9; j_gene: TRBJ1-4
CDR3aa: AWSDDRQNTEAF; v_gene: TRBV30; j_gene: TRBJ1-1
CDR3aa: ASSPGTGTGEQY; v_gene: TRBV7-9; j_gene: TRBJ2-7
CDR3aa: ASSPMGQKDFGYT; v_gene: TRBV7-9; j_gene: TRBJ1-2
CDR3aa: ASSEWRVAGELF; v_gene: TRBV6-1; j_gene: TRBJ2-2
CDR3aa: ASSSRADTQY; v_gene: TRBV25-1; j_gene: TRBJ2-3
CDR3aa: ASRMGLQETQY; v_gene: TRBV10-2; j_gene: TRBJ2-5
CDR3aa: AWSRGRTGDGYT; v_gene: TRBV30; j_gene: TRBJ1-2
CDR3aa: ASSPRRTSGKETQY; v_gene: TRBV21-1; j_gene: TRBJ2-5
CDR3aa: ASSRVGQKGTEAF; v_gene: TRBV4-1; j_gene: TRBJ1-1
CDR3aa: ASTVWGDFNSPLH; v_gene: TRBV6-1; j_gene: TRBJ1-6
CDR3aa: ASSDNPGPYEQY; v_gene: TRBV6-1; j_gene: TRBJ2-7
CDR3aa: ATSRTGDRGNQPQH; v_gene: TRBV15; j_gene: TRBJ1-5
CDR3aa: ASSERGDTGELF; v_gene: TRBV6-4; j_gene: TRBJ2-2
CDR3aa: ASSLDRDRGSPLH; v_gene: TRBV11-2; j_gene: TRBJ1-6